This T cell receptor (beta chain) was identified in a study of Graves' ophthalmopathy and Graves' hyperthyroidism. Amplified material comprised TCR beta CDR3 regions derived from RNA transcripts. HTBI primers were used in a first-round RT-PCR, which preceded a second-round multiplex PCR. TCRdb re-derived calls from the multiplex PCR reads in MiXCR, one entry per CDR3 protein. The data contain under 60,000 distinct CDR3 sequences, approximately 50% of them seen just once; the ten biggest clones take up roughly 4.3%. Germline CDR1 SNHLY, CDR2 FYNNEI. The CDR3 extends over 14 amino acids. V trimming: 3 bases; J trimming: 8 bases; junction bases outside the gene matches: 2.

This TCR was sampled from an adult woman with Graves' ophthalmopathy. The sample consisted of peripheral blood. V and J are TRBV2 and TRBJ1-6; TRBD1 aligns across 9 bases. The CDR3 spells CASSEGQGYSPLHF. CDR3 sequence (DNA): TGTGCCAGCAGTGAGGGACAGGGATATTCACCCCTCCACTTT.